This TCR beta chain was recorded in a study of monozygotic twins with inflammatory bowel disease (dated by TCRdb to the late 2010s). Context from the whole study: The complete study included 28 monozygotic twin pairs: 19 IBD-discordant Danish pairs and nine German pairs, of which four were IBD-concordant and five were IBD-discordant. The search for disease-associated traits relied mainly on comparing, within discordant pairs, IBD patients with their genetically identical healthy co-twins. Each individual had, on average, about 151 000 unique TCRalpha sequences and 181 000 unique TCRbeta sequences available for analysis. The paper's findings and limits, for the study overall: IBD patients shared fewer clonotypes with other individuals than healthy twins did, most markedly in patients showing signs of disease activity. Measured by the inverse Simpson index, TCRbeta repertoire diversity was lower in IBD patients than in their healthy co-twins. Different T cell subtypes could not be distinguished in the analysis. Repertoire similarity did not differ between concordant and discordant twins, possibly due to limited statistical power. No single strong signal or clonotype linked to IBD turned up in the results, so the idea that one exists was not supported. Because patients were on differing immunosuppressive treatments, the repertoires may have picked up extra background noise and inter-individual variability.

The library relied on 5' RACE. Each TCR library was prepared from around 3,400 ng of total RNA. For each sample, cDNA synthesis with SMARTScribe reverse transcriptase was split into eight separate reactions. During cDNA synthesis, template switching was used to introduce unique molecular identifiers that contained a 6-nucleotide sample barcode. Amplification of TCRalpha and TCRbeta cDNA involved two nested PCRs of 16 and 9 cycles, and each PCR was followed by bead purification. Before amplification, the cDNA was treated with uracil DNA-glycosylase and purified using the QIAquick PCR purification kit. The second PCR added Illumina TruSeq-compatible adapters along with sample-specific barcodes. TapeStation and Qubit were used to check library quality and concentration, and roughly 4.6 ng of each library was pooled. Sequencing of pooled libraries was carried out on an Illumina HiSeq2500 single-index Rapid Run using 2 x 100 bp reads and custom sequencing primers. Processing in the source paper ran as follows. MiGEC version 1.2.6 was used for UMI-based consensus assembly, which corrected PCR and sequencing errors. MiXCR version 2.1.1 was used to carry out V(D)J alignment, clonotype assembly and CDR3 extraction. To normalise gene usage, clonotype sharing and MAIT/NKT TCR abundance, the analysis used the top 1000, 10 000 and 20 000 clonotypes per sample. Diversity was computed as the inverse Simpson index with the vegan R package after downsampling to 27 000 UMIs. Paired Mann-Whitney U tests on discordant twin pairs were used, with Benjamini-Hochberg multiple-testing correction. Each entry corresponds to one CDR3 protein sequence from reads that TCRdb reprocessed, and DNA is not given. Here the V and J calls rest on TCRdb's processing, not on the authors' analysis. The sample's table covers about 110,000 distinct CDR3 sequences. Around 11% of the sample is taken by the ten largest.

From a lookup of the germline V gene (reference sequence), CDR1 and CDR2 are LNHDA and SQIVND. The CDR3, from cysteine to phenylalanine, totals 18 residues. This entry has no DNA. A note on this clonotype: No antigen is known for it.

From each donor, a roughly 2.5 ml peripheral blood sample was collected into PAXgene tubes and stored at -80 degrees C. Total RNA was isolated from whole blood with the PAXgene blood miRNA kit on an automated QIAcube, without T cell sorting. Peripheral blood from monozygotic twin pairs concordant or discordant for inflammatory bowel disease was subjected to deep TCRalpha and TCRbeta repertoire profiling with unique molecular barcoding. For every twin pair, smoking habits were documented, and each individual was categorised as a current, former or never smoker. The clonotype was recovered from a human donor with ulcerative colitis or Crohn's disease, or a healthy co-twin of an affected twin (not recorded which). The sequence is built from TRBV19 and TRBJ1-5; TCRdb lists TRBD1, though no DNA is available to test this call. The sequencing input was blood. CDR3 loop: CASSTLGGRTVLNQPQHF.